These 13 T cell receptor beta chains originate from one sample sequenced in a study of blood T cell repertoires in COVID-19. Assay used: immunoSEQ multiplex PCR; TCRdb lists only in-frame clones, some missing. The data show around 130,000 clones, about four fifths seen once. Sequencing was performed on peripheral blood. The receptors were sampled from a woman aged 60-70 years with acute or convalescent COVID-19.

The rearrangement uses TRBV3-1 (or the pseudogene TRBV3-2) and TRBJ1-1, with D possibly matching TRBD1 (6 bases). The CDR3 is 15 residues long. Germline V CDR1 and CDR2: LGHDT, YNNKEL (reference sequence). Between the trimmed V and J ends, which lost 1 base and 1 base, there was a span of 10 bases. This chain's CDR3 is CASSQGDTRNTEAFF. DNA for the CDR3: TGTGCCAGCAGCCAAGGGGACACTCGGAACACTGAAGCTTTCTTT.

The V and J genes are TRBV12-3 or TRBV12-4 and TRBJ1-1, with 8 bases aligning to TRBD1. V lost 7 bases and J lost 10; bases outside the gene matches: 11. The CDR3 totals 13 residues. CDR3 sequence (DNA): TGTGCCAGCAACCGAAACAGGGGGAGCGGAGCTTTCTTT. Its translation: CASNRNRGSGAFF.

V is TRBV9 and J is TRBJ2-5; 9 nucleotides agree with TRBD2. V dropped 6 bases and J dropped 5; count of bases not matched to a gene: 8. The CDR3 is 14 amino acids. Germline assignment: CDR1 SGDLS and CDR2 YYNGEE. The CDR3 region is CASTPAGGGETQYF. The CDR3 nucleotides are TGTGCCAGCACCCCAGCGGGGGGCGGGGAGACCCAGTACTTC.

The chain combines TRBV7-8 with TRBJ2-3; possibly TRBD2 for D (6 bases). Germline values: CDR1 SGHVS, CDR2 FQNEAQ. Trimming took 2 bases from V and 0 from J, leaving 15 bases between them. The length of the CDR3 is 17 residues. In DNA, the CDR3 is TGTGCCAGCAGCTTAACGACCCGCGGGACTAGCACAGATACGCAGTATTTT. Protein: CASSLTTRGTSTDTQYF.

The chain recombines TRBV27 with TRBJ1-4; tentatively, D is TRBD1 (6 bases). From germline, CDR1 is MNHEY and CDR2 SMNVEV (reference sequence). The CDR3 runs to 18 residues. V was trimmed by 6 bases and J by 2 bases, leaving 22 bases between them. The CDR3 here is CASSAGGYLHSTNEKLFF. DNA for the CDR3: TGTGCCAGCAGCGCGGGGGGCTATCTTCACTCCACTAATGAAAAACTGTTTTTT.

The chain has TRBV24-1 and TRBJ2-2; 10 bases align to TRBD2. This CDR3 has 16 residues. V dropped 3 bases and J dropped 4; count of bases not matched to a gene: 4. Germline V lookup: CDR1 KGHDR, CDR2 SFDVKD. The CDR3 loop is CATSDASGGITGELFF. The CDR3 region has the DNA TGTGCCACCAGTGATGCTAGCGGGGGAATCACCGGGGAGCTGTTTTTT.

The gene calls are TRBV2 and TRBJ2-5; 9 nucleotides match TRBD1. Germline CDR1 SNHLY, CDR2 FYNNEI. CDR3 length: 16 residues. V shed 5 bases and J 5 bases; nucleotides not matched to a gene: 12. The DNA for the CDR3 is TGTGCCAGCAGTCGGGACAGGGTGGCGATGAGTGAGACCCAGTACTTC. This encodes CASSRDRVAMSETQYF.

This clone was observed once. The rearrangement uses TRBV5-1 and TRBJ2-5; TRBD2 matches at 11 bases. The ends lost 4 bases at V and 4 bases at J; junction bases unmatched: 6. This CDR3 contains 15 residues. CDR1 and CDR2 (germline): SGHRS, YFSETQ. The CDR3 sequence is CASSSSGGAVETQYF. The CDR3, as DNA: TGCGCCAGCAGCAGTAGCGGGGGGGCGGTAGAGACCCAGTACTTC.

The genes are TRBV13 and TRBJ1-2; D possibly corresponds to TRBD1 (6 bases). The V end was cut by 5 bases, the J end by 1 base, with 17 bases between. The CDR3 length is 16 residues. Germline lookup yields CDR1 PRHDT and CDR2 FYEKMQ (reference sequence). CDR3 residues: CASSRGGTRINYGYTF. In DNA form, the CDR3 reads TGTGCCAGCAGCCGCGGGGGGACACGGATTAACTATGGCTACACCTTC.

The chain has TRBV11-2 and TRBJ1-1; tentatively, D is TRBD1 (5 bases). Germline loops: CDR1 SGHAT, CDR2 FQNNGV. This CDR3 contains 14 residues. The V end was cut by 3 bases, the J end by 4 bases, with 12 bases between. The CDR3 nucleotides read TGTGCCAGCAGCTTTGCCAGGGCAGGCACTGAAGCTTTCTTT. This translates into CASSFARAGTEAFF.

CDR3 residues: CASSSSIQETQYF. CDR3 nucleotides: TGTGCCAGCAGTAGTTCGATCCAAGAGACCCAGTACTTC. V usage is TRBV11-2 and J usage is TRBJ2-5; no clear D gene. V lost 6 bases to trimming and J lost 1 base, with 9 bases between them. CDR1 SGHAT and CDR2 FQNNGV come from the germline V gene. The CDR3 is made up of 13 amino acids. The full variable domain, in which reference TRBV11-2 and TRBJ2-5 provide the parts outside the CDR3, is EAGVAQSPRYKIIEKRQSVAFWCNPISGHATLYWYQQILGQGPKLLIQFQNNGVVDDSQLPKDRFSAERLKGVDSTLKIQPAKLEDSAVYLCASSSSIQETQYFGPGTRLLVL.

The CDR3 region has the DNA TGTGCCAGCAGTTACGCCGGACAGGGAGACTATGGCTACACCTTC. Its protein is CASSYAGQGDYGYTF. V gene TRBV6-5 combines with J gene TRBJ1-2; 8 nucleotides align to TRBD1. J was trimmed by 3 bases and V by 2 bases; bases with no gene match: 5. The CDR3 is 15 residues long. Looked up from germline, CDR1 is MNHEY and CDR2 is SVGAGI.

The chain couples TRBV5-1 to TRBJ1-2; TRBD1 is a possible D gene (6 bases). The CDR3 consists of 15 residues. Germline assignment: CDR1 SGHRS and CDR2 YFSETQ. V lost 0 bases to trimming and J lost 8 bases, with 17 bases between them. In DNA, the CDR3 is TGCGCCAGCAGCTTGGTACAGGGTAGGGGAATCGGCTACACCTTC. Its protein is CASSLVQGRGIGYTF.